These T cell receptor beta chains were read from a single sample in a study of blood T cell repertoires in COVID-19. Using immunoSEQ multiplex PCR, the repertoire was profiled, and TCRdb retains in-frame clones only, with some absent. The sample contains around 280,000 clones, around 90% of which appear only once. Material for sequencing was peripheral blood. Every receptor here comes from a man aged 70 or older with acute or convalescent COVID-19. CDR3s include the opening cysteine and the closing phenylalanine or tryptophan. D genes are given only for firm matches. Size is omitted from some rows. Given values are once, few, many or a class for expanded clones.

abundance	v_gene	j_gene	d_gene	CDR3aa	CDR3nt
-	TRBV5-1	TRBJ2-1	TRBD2	CASSLGRLAGGPGSYNEQFF	TGCGCCAGCAGCTTGGGAAGACTAGCGGGAGGGCCAGGCTCCTACAATGAGCAGTTCTTC
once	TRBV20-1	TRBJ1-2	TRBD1	CSASTRQGYDGYTF	TGCAGTGCTAGTACTAGACAGGGTTATGATGGCTACACCTTC
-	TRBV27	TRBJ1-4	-	CASSLAVRGEKLFF	TGTGCCAGCAGTTTGGCAGTCCGAGGGGAAAAACTGTTTTTT
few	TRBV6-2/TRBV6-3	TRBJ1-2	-	CASSFTGLGYGYTF	TGTGCCAGCAGTTTCACGGGACTCGGCTATGGCTACACCTTC
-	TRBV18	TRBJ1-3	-	CASSPTLERSGNTIYF	TGTGCCAGCTCACCTACACTGGAGCGCTCTGGAAACACCATATATTTT
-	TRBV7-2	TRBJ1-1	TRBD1	CASSLDRGNTEAFF	TGTGCCAGCAGCTTAGACAGGGGGAACACTGAAGCTTTCTTT
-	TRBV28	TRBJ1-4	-	CASSSGQNEKLFF	TGTGCCAGCAGTTCTGGACAGAATGAAAAACTGTTTTTT
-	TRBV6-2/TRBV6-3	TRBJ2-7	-	CASSQDSVSSYEQYF	TGTGCCAGCAGTCAGGACAGTGTGAGCTCCTACGAGCAGTACTTC
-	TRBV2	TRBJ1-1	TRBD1	CASRGQANTEAFF	TGTGCCAGCAGGGGACAGGCGAACACTGAAGCTTTCTTT
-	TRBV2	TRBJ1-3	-	CASSEELWSSGNTIYF	TGTGCCAGCAGTGAAGAGCTGTGGTCATCTGGAAACACCATATATTTT
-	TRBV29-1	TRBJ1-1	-	CSVEEGAAMNTEAFF	TGCAGCGTTGAAGAAGGGGCAGCCATGAACACTGAAGCTTTCTTT
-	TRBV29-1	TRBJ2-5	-	CSVAGHRGPQETQYF	TGCAGCGTGGCGGGACACAGGGGTCCACAAGAGACCCAGTACTTC
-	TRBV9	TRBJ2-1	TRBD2	CASSLGLDNEQFF	TGTGCCAGCAGCCTGGGACTAGACAATGAGCAGTTCTTC
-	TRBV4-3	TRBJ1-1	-	CASSQDLGVGNTEAFF	TGCGCCAGCAGCCAAGATCTCGGGGTGGGGAACACTGAAGCTTTCTTT
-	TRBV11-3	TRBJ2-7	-	CASSQVSGEQYF	TGTGCCAGCAGCCAGGTTTCAGGCGAGCAGTACTTC
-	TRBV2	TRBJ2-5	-	CASSEAQTNQETQYF	TGTGCCAGCAGTGAAGCGCAGACAAACCAAGAGACCCAGTACTTC
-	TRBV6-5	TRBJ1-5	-	CASRWGPESNQPQHF	TGTGCCAGCCGATGGGGCCCCGAAAGCAATCAGCCCCAGCATTTT
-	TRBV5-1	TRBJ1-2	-	CASRTDRNYGYTF	TGCGCCAGCAGAACCGACAGAAACTATGGCTACACCTTC
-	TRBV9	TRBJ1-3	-	CASSVGGEGNTIYF	TGTGCCAGCAGCGTAGGAGGAGAAGGAAACACCATATATTTT
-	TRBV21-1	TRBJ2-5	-	CASSSLETQYF	TGTGCCAGCAGCTCCCTCGAGACCCAGTACTTC
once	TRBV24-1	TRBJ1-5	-	CATSDLSGSGQPQHF	TGTGCCACCAGTGATTTGTCCGGGAGCGGGCAGCCCCAGCATTTT
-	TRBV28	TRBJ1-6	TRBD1	CASSSTGNNSPLHF	TGTGCCAGCAGTTCGACAGGGAATAATTCACCCCTCCACTTT
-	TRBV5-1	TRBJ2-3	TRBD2	CASRSYADSGVGYF	TGCGCCAGCAGATCTTATGCTGATAGCGGGGTGGGGTATTTT
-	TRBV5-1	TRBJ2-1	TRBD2	CASSAIPGLAFNEQFF	TGCGCCAGCAGTGCCATCCCGGGACTAGCGTTCAATGAGCAGTTCTTC
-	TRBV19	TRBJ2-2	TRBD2	CASISRWGGTPNTGELFF	TGTGCCAGTATATCTCGTTGGGGGGGAACTCCGAACACCGGGGAGCTGTTTTTT
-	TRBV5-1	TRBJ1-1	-	CASSLVVSNTEAFF	TGCGCCAGCAGCTTGGTTGTCTCGAACACTGAAGCTTTCTTT
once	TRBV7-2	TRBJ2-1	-	CASSLAQGGAEQFF	TGTGCCAGCAGCTTAGCGCAGGGTGGAGCTGAGCAGTTCTTC
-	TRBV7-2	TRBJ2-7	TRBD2	CASSRGLATYEQYF	TGTGCCAGCAGCAGGGGACTAGCCACCTACGAGCAGTACTTC
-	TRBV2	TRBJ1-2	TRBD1	CASSLRDRPNYGYTF	TGTGCCAGCAGCCTAAGGGACAGGCCCAACTATGGCTACACCTTC
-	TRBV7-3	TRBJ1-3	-	CASSLGGAGNTIYF	TGTGCCAGCAGCTTGGGCGGGGCTGGAAACACCATATATTTT
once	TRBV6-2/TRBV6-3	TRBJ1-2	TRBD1	CASSYGTGWLYGYTF	TGTGCCAGCAGTTACGGGACAGGATGGCTCTATGGCTACACCTTC
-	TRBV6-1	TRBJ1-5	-	CASSELGHYSNQPQHF	TGTGCCAGCAGTGAATTGGGACACTATAGCAATCAGCCCCAGCATTTT
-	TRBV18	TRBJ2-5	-	CASSSRLGDNEETQYF	TGTGCCAGCTCATCGCGACTAGGGGATAACGAAGAGACCCAGTACTTC
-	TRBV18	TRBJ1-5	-	CASSPRDGGNQPQHF	TGTGCCAGCTCACCACGAGACGGGGGCAATCAGCCCCAGCATTTT
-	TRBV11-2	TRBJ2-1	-	CASSPPYRNQQFF	TGTGCCAGCAGCCCCCCTTACAGGAACCAGCAGTTCTTC
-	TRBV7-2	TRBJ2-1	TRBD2	CASSLRTSGRAYEQFF	TGTGCCAGCAGCTTAAGGACTAGCGGGAGGGCCTATGAGCAGTTCTTC
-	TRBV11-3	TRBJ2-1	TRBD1	CASSRGQGTYNEQFF	TGTGCCAGCAGCCGGGGACAGGGTACTTACAATGAGCAGTTCTTC
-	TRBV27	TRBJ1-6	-	CASDAPKQGALTSSPLHF	TGTGCCAGCGACGCGCCAAAACAGGGTGCTTTAACCTCTTCACCCCTCCACTTT
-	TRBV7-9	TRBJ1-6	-	CASSPVTGSPLHF	TGTGCCAGCAGCCCCGTCACGGGTTCACCCCTCCACTTT
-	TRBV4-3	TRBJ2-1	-	CASSQGHRGTYNEQFF	TGCGCCAGCAGCCAAGGGCACCGGGGGACCTACAATGAGCAGTTCTTC
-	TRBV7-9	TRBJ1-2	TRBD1	CASSLGTGLNGYTF	TGTGCCAGCAGCTTAGGGACAGGGTTAAATGGCTACACCTTC